The subject of this entry is one T cell receptor (beta chain). This sequence may be a read error, since a much larger clone differs from it by one base. The record originates from a study of CD8+CD57+ T cells in acquired aplastic anemia. The V and J ends lost 1 base and 0 bases respectively, with 10 bases between them. Per germline, CDR1 SGHRS and CDR2 YFSETQ. This CDR3 spans 15 amino acids. Patients selected for sequencing had displayed CD8+CD57+ cell expansion by flow cytometry. The TCR beta profiling, which covered VDJ combination and CDR3 sequence, was carried out using genomic DNA as the template. MiXCR, run by TCRdb on the reads, gives a single entry per CDR3 protein. The table records roughly 250,000 distinct CDR3 sequences, approximately 45% of them present only once.

Sequences were obtained from sorted CD4+, CD8+, or CD8+CD57+ T cells (not recorded which) from PBMCs. The J gene is TRBJ1-2, the V gene TRBV5-1; D is unresolved. The clonotype originates from a human donor with aplastic anemia. CDR3 loop: CASSLYTAPNYGYTF. The CDR3 region has the DNA TGCGCCAGCAGCTTGTATACAGCTCCTAACTATGGCTACACCTTC.